This TCR beta chain was documented in a study of blood T cell repertoires in COVID-19. TCRdb's copy holds only in-frame clones and misses some; the assay was immunoSEQ multiplex PCR. The sample has under 200,000 clones, roughly 83% seen once. V lost 2 bases, J lost 2 bases, and 5 bases stayed unmatched. The length of the CDR3 is 15 residues. Per the germline V gene, CDR1 is MNHEY and CDR2 is SMNVEV (reference sequence). Sequencing was carried out using peripheral blood. The source of this sequence is a human donor in a cohort sampled during active COVID-19. V gene TRBV27 combines with J gene TRBJ2-7; 8 nucleotides align to TRBD2. Written as DNA, the CDR3 is TGTGCCAGCAGTTTAGGCGGGGGGCGTACCTACGAGCAGTACTTC. Its protein product is CASSLGGGRTYEQYF.